One TCR beta chain is described in this entry. This sample is part of a study of control samples from healthy donors and cancer patients. Repertoires were generated with immunoSEQ multiplex PCR, while TCRdb's copy carries only in-frame clones and drops some. The table has around 19,000 clones, 80% to 85% seen once; the top ten hold 29%. The receptor was derived from a man aged 80 or over with head and neck cancer. The sequencing sample was made of PBMCs.

This chain's CDR3 is CATRETGLDTEAFF. The CDR3 region has the DNA TGTGCCACCAGAGAAACAGGGCTCGACACTGAAGCTTTCTTT. The gene calls are TRBV24-1 and TRBJ1-1; D possibly corresponds to TRBD1 (6 bases). This CDR3 has 14 residues. CDR1 and CDR2 (germline): KGHDR, SFDVKD. The V and J ends lost 7 bases and 3 bases respectively, with 14 bases between them.